What follows is one T cell receptor (beta chain) and its context. Its binding antigen is unknown. Base qualities were left out, and no much larger clone turns up one base away. The sample originates from a study of T-cell reconstitution after alpha-beta-depleted transplantation in children listed by TCRdb under 2016. The study in broad terms: The study quantitatively tracked T-cell immune reconstitution after TCRalphabeta/CD19-depleted allogeneic hematopoietic cell transplantation in children using TCR repertoire profiling. The paper's findings and limits, for the study overall: In some patients, the high TCRbeta diversity seen at day 60 was put down to recipient T cells and intrathymic progenitors that had survived conditioning. The apparently early recovery of alphabetaT-cell counts about two months after transplant reportedly depended on only several hundred rapidly expanded clones that came from non-depleted graft cells. The frequencies of hyperexpanded clones fell over the following months, and after one year, T-cell counts and TCRbeta diversity were mostly attributed to newly produced T cells.

Sample treatment or condition, as interpreted from the label and publication: allogeneic hematopoietic cell transplantation with graft depleted of TCRalphabeta T cells and CD19 B cells. TCRalphabeta/CD19-depleted allogeneic hematopoietic cell grafts were given to the transplant recipients, all of whom were children. The junction shows trimming of 0 bases on V and 7 bases on J, plus 8 bases between the germline ends. Reading the germline V gene gives CDR1 SGHRS and CDR2 YFSETQ. Measured from the cysteine to the phenylalanine, the CDR3 is 12 residues long. Only the CDR3 DNA is retained, 36 bases long and in frame from the first base. The protocol used for the library was PCR. Sequencing was carried out with an Illumina HiSeq 2500. To normalize quantification of the TCRbeta repertoire, the TCR libraries were built with molecular barcoding that relied on unique molecular identifiers. Through fastp at Q25 and MiXCR, TCRdb rebuilt clones from the public reads, retaining in-frame beta chains. Every entry covers one CDR3 protein and lists the most common genes and DNA from its rows. A total of around 210,000 distinct CDR3 sequences appear in this sample, 6.6% of them only once. 4.5% to 6.5% of the sample comes from the top ten.

The chain is made from TRBV5-1 and TRBJ2-7, with the D gene uncertain. The clonotype comes from a boy under 10 years old with acute lymphoblastic leukemia, due to receive a stem cell transplant. The sequenced sample was PBMCs, obtained before TCRalphabeta/CD19-depleted stem cell transplant. The CDR3 here reads CASSLEVGEQYF. The nucleotide sequence reads TGCGCCAGCAGCTTGGAAGTGGGAGAGCAGTACTTC.